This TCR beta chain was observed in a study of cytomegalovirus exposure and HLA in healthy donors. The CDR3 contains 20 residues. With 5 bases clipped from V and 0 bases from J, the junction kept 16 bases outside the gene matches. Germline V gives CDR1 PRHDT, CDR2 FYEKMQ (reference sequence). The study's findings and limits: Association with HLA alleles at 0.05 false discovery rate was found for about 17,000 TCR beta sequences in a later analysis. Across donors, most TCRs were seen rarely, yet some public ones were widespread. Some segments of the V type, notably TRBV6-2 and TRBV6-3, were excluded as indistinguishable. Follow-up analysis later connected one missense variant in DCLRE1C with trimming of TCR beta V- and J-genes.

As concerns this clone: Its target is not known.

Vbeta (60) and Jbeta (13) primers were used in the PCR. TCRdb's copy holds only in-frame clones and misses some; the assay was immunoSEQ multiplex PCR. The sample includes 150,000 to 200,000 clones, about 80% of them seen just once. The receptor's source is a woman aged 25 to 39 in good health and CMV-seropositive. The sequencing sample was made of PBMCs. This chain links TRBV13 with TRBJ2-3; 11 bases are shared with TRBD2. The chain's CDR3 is CASSRAEPGLAEFSTDTQYF. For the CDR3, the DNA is TGTGCCAGCAGCCGCGCTGAACCGGGACTAGCGGAATTTAGCACAGATACGCAGTATTTT.